This TCR beta chain was documented in a study of cytomegalovirus exposure and HLA in healthy donors. The study, taken as a whole, reports: Donors belonging to an Asian-associated ancestry cluster reportedly showed fewer N-insertions in productive TCRs than the approximately 690-donor mean, according to what a later analysis found.

About this clone: What it binds is not known.

The PCR used 60 Vbeta and 13 Jbeta primers. The data were produced by immunoSEQ multiplex PCR, yet TCRdb's version contains in-frame clones alone and is incomplete. The table lists 170,000 or so clones, approximately 84% of them singletons. This CDR3 comprises 15 residues. Germline trimming cut 3 bases from V and 0 bases from J; bases unmatched to any gene: 2. Germline-derived CDR1 and CDR2 are LNHNV and YYDKDF (reference sequence). The chain couples TRBV15 to TRBJ2-3; TRBD1 aligns across 8 bases. The sequenced material came from PBMCs. This clonotype originated in a woman between 45 and 65 years old in good health and CMV-seropositive. The CDR3 sequence: CATSRRTGSTDTQYF. Here the CDR3 DNA reads TGTGCCACCAGCAGGCGGACAGGGAGCACAGATACGCAGTATTTT.